Shown below are 26 T cell receptor beta chains from a single sample sequenced in a study of T cells after yellow fever vaccination. One entry per CDR3 protein results from TCRdb running MiXCR on the 5' RACE reads. The table records hundreds of thousands of distinct CDR3 sequences, around 10% of them present only once. The sample was PBMCs, taken on the day of the first yellow fever vaccination. The receptors come from a man between 18 and 29 years old who received the YFV17D yellow fever vaccine.

The V call is TRBV5-1, the J call TRBJ2-5; D not resolved. The CDR3 extends over 15 amino acids. Germline CDR1 is SGHRS and CDR2 is YFSETQ. V lost 0 bases to trimming and J lost 5 bases, with 14 bases between them. The CDR3 loop reads CASSLEQQPFETQYF. CDR3 nucleotide sequence: TGCGCCAGCAGCTTGGAACAGCAACCTTTTGAGACCCAGTACTTC.

This clonotype was seen a handful of times. V and J are TRBV3-1 and TRBJ1-2; possible D gene TRBD1, 6 bases. The CDR3 consists of 12 residues. Between the trimmed V and J ends, which lost 3 bases and 9 bases, there was a span of 11 bases. Germline CDR1 and CDR2: LGHDT and YNNKEL (reference sequence). CDR3 nucleotides: TGTGCCAGCAGCCAGGGGGCAGGAAGCTACACCTTC. Amino acid sequence: CASSQGAGSYTF.

This clonotype was picked up a small number of times. This chain uses TRBV5-4 with TRBJ2-1; D uncertain. Germline CDR1 is SGHNT and CDR2 is YYREEE (reference sequence). The CDR3 is made up of 16 amino acids. Deletions cut 4 bases from V and 1 base from J, with 15 bases between. CDR3 DNA: TGTGCCAGCAGCCCCCCCCGTGCTCAGTCCTACAATGAGCAGTTCTTC. Translating it yields CASSPPRAQSYNEQFF. Drawing the rest from reference TRBV5-4 and TRBJ2-1, the complete variable domain is ETGVTQSPTHLIKTRGQQVTLRCSSQSGHNTVSWYQQALGQGPQFIFQYYREEENGRGNFPPRFSGLQFPNYSSELNVNALELDDSALYLCASSPPRAQSYNEQFFGPGTRLTVL.

This clonotype was observed a few times. V usage is TRBV5-4 and J usage is TRBJ2-1, with D tentatively TRBD2 (6 bases). Per the germline V gene, CDR1 is SGHNT and CDR2 is YYREEE (reference sequence). The CDR3 totals 15 residues. V was cut by 1 base and J by 5 bases, with 13 bases left in between. The CDR3 region is CASSLKSGLHNEQFF. CDR3 nucleotides: TGTGCCAGCAGCTTGAAGAGCGGGTTACACAATGAGCAGTTCTTC.

The chain has TRBV3-1 and TRBJ2-5; TRBD2 aligns across 14 bases. The CDR3 contains 16 residues. CDR1 and CDR2 (germline): LGHDT, YNNKEL (reference sequence). Trimming removed 4 bases from V and 7 bases from J; junction bases left unmatched: 8. CDR3 region: CASSRTSGGSFGTQYF. The CDR3, as DNA: TGTGCCAGCAGCCGGACTAGCGGGGGGAGTTTCGGGACCCAGTACTTC.

This clonotype was picked up a small number of times. V and J are TRBV3-1 and TRBJ2-1; D is perhaps TRBD1 (6 bases). Per the germline V gene, CDR1 is LGHDT and CDR2 is YNNKEL (reference sequence). V was clipped by 4 bases and J by 0 bases, with 13 bases between them. The CDR3 is made up of 16 amino acids. CDR3 in amino acids: CASSPGLGASYNEQFF. DNA of the CDR3: TGTGCCAGCAGCCCAGGGTTGGGGGCCTCCTACAATGAGCAGTTCTTC.

The chain joins TRBV9 to TRBJ2-3; tentatively, D is TRBD1 or TRBD2 (5 bases each). Germline V gene lookup returns CDR1 SGDLS and CDR2 YYNGEE. This CDR3 region has 19 residues. Trimming cost V 0 bases and J 2 bases, with 22 bases left between them. The CDR3 coding sequence is TGTGCCAGCAGCGTAGAAGCTGCCGCTCCGGGACCTTACACAGATACGCAGTATTTT. Its protein is CASSVEAAAPGPYTDTQYF.

This clonotype was picked up a small number of times. The rearrangement joins TRBV12-3 or TRBV12-4 to TRBJ2-2; D possibly corresponds to TRBD1 (5 bases). The CDR3 covers 12 residues. V was cut by 5 bases and J by 9 bases, with 10 bases left in between. CDR3 loop: CASSPRVRELFF. The CDR3 DNA sequence: TGTGCCAGCAGTCCCAGGGTAAGGGAGCTGTTTTTT.

This chain connects TRBV5-4 to TRBJ2-1; D is perhaps TRBD1 (6 bases). Per germline, CDR1 SGHNT and CDR2 YYREEE (reference sequence). V lost 0 bases, J lost 5 bases, and 9 bases lay in between. This CDR3 spans 14 amino acids. This CDR3 reads CASSLAGTHNEQFF. CDR3 coding DNA: TGTGCCAGCAGCTTGGCCGGGACACACAATGAGCAGTTCTTC.

The table lists this clonotype with a few counts. Without the conserved terminal phenylalanine or tryptophan, this CDR3 likely stems from a read error. V and J are TRBV6-2 or TRBV6-3 and TRBJ1-6, with D uncertain. The V gene lost 9 bases and the J gene lost 10 bases, with 16 bases spanning the gap. CDR1 is MNHEY and CDR2 is SVGEGT in the germline V gene. The CDR3 sequence is 13 residues long. This CDR3 reads CASHSGFRSPLHL. In DNA, the CDR3 is TGTGCCAGTCACAGCGGCTTTCGATCACCCCTCCACCTT.

This clonotype was counted at least ten times. The chain couples TRBV18 to TRBJ1-6, with D perhaps matching TRBD1 (6 bases). CDR1 and CDR2 from the germline V gene are KGHSH and LQKENI. This CDR3 is 16 amino acids long. V was cut by 6 bases and J by 4 bases, with 16 bases left in between. The CDR3 loop is CASSDRAGVYNSPLHF. The CDR3 DNA is TGTGCCAGCTCCGACCGGGCAGGGGTTTATAATTCACCCCTCCACTTT.

The J gene is TRBJ1-5, the V gene TRBV9; 7 bases match TRBD1. The CDR3 is made up of 17 amino acids. Germline CDR1 is SGDLS and CDR2 is YYNGEE. With V trimmed by 4 bases and J by 2 bases, 12 bases remained unmatched. The CDR3: CASSPRGDRVGNQPQHF. CDR3 nucleotide sequence: TGTGCCAGCAGCCCCCGAGGAGACAGGGTTGGCAATCAGCCCCAGCATTTT.

This chain uses TRBV20-1 with TRBJ2-1; TRBD1 or TRBD2 may be the D gene (6 bases each). Trimming removed 0 bases at V and 6 bases at J, with 15 bases between. Looked up from germline, CDR1 is DFQATT and CDR2 is SNEGSKA (reference sequence). This CDR3 is 15 amino acids long. CDR3 DNA sequence: TGCAGTGCTAGAGATTTGGCCAGGGGAGGCAATGAGCAGTTCTTC. It is translated as CSARDLARGGNEQFF.

The chain combines TRBV4-3 with TRBJ2-7; D tentatively fits TRBD1 or TRBD2 (5 bases each). The CDR3 has 16 residues. Deletions cut 4 bases from V and 4 bases from J, with 20 bases between. The germline V gene has CDR1 LGHNA and CDR2 YSLEER. The CDR3 here is CASSLKGWARGYEQYF. The CDR3 DNA is TGCGCCAGCAGCCTTAAGGGGTGGGCACGGGGTTACGAGCAGTACTTC.

The chain combines TRBV7-2 with TRBJ2-3; 9 nucleotides align to TRBD2. V trimming: 6 bases; J trimming: 1 base; junction bases outside the gene matches: 5. Germline V gene lookup returns CDR1 SGHTA and CDR2 FQGNSA. This CDR3 contains 15 residues. Written as DNA, the CDR3 is TGTGCCAGCAGTTCTCAGCGGGGGGGCACAGATACGCAGTATTTT. Protein product: CASSSQRGGTDTQYF.

The chain recombines TRBV7-9 with TRBJ1-6, with TRBD1 as a possible D gene (6 bases). The CDR3 totals 13 residues. V was shortened by 3 bases and J by 15 bases, with 15 bases between the two germline ends. Germline V CDR1 and CDR2: SEHNR, FQNEAQ (reference sequence). CDR3 loop: CASSLQGQRSLHF. In DNA form, the CDR3 reads TGTGCCAGCAGCTTGCAGGGACAAAGGAGCCTCCACTTT.

The V call is TRBV20-1, the J call TRBJ2-3; TRBD1 aligns across 8 bases. Germline assignment: CDR1 DFQATT and CDR2 SNEGSKA (reference sequence). The CDR3 has 11 amino acids. Unmatched junction bases numbered 3, after V lost 7 bases and J lost 6 bases. The CDR3 loop is CSVDRVDTQYF. The CDR3 nucleotides read TGCAGTGTGGACAGGGTGGATACGCAGTATTTT.

V usage is TRBV29-1 and J usage is TRBJ2-7, with D perhaps TRBD2 (7 bases). V lost 6 bases and J 5 bases, leaving 17 bases between the germline ends. The CDR3 contains 13 residues. The germline gives CDR1 SQVTM, CDR2 ANQGSEA. Written as DNA, the CDR3 is TGCAGCGTCGCGTTGAGGGGGGGGGACGAGCAGTACTTC. This translates into CSVALRGGDEQYF.

This clonotype was detected many times. The chain combines TRBV9 with TRBJ1-4; D not certain. The germline gives CDR1 SGDLS, CDR2 YYNGEE. CDR3 size: 14 residues. Deletions cut 0 bases from V and 7 bases from J, with 10 bases between. CDR3 region: CASSVDGEPEKLFF. The CDR3 DNA reads as TGTGCCAGCAGCGTAGACGGAGAGCCTGAAAAACTGTTTTTT.

The V call is TRBV28, the J call TRBJ1-2; no firm D call. The germline V gene encodes CDR1 MDHEN and CDR2 SYDVKM. The ends were cut back, 8 bases at V and 3 bases at J, with 16 bases in the middle. The CDR3 is 14 amino acids. CDR3: CASHTLAGDYGYTF. The DNA of the CDR3 is TGTGCCAGCCATACGCTCGCTGGGGACTATGGCTACACCTTC.

This clonotype was observed a few times. The chain uses TRBV4-2 and TRBJ2-2; a possible D gene is TRBD2 (6 bases). The ends were cut back, 0 bases at V and 4 bases at J, with 9 bases in the middle. This CDR3 region has 15 residues. The V gene's germline CDR1 is LGHNA and CDR2 YNFKEQ. The CDR3 coding sequence is TGTGCCAGCAGCCAAGAGCGGGGTAGCACCGGGGAGCTGTTTTTT. This sequence encodes CASSQERGSTGELFF.

At least ten counts were recorded for this clonotype. The DNA of the CDR3 is TGCGCCAGCAGCCAAGAGGGAAAAACAGGGAAATTCTACGAGCAGTACTTC. The encoded protein is CASSQEGKTGKFYEQYF. This chain uses TRBV4-1 with TRBJ2-7, with a possible D match to TRBD1 (6 bases). Germline assignment: CDR1 MGHRA and CDR2 YSYEKL. Trimming cost V 0 bases and J 3 bases, with 18 bases left between them. This CDR3 is 17 amino acids long.

The chain joins TRBV18 to TRBJ1-3; 10 positions agree with TRBD1. Germline CDR1 is KGHSH and CDR2 is LQKENI. V lost 3 bases, J lost 11 bases, and 7 bases stayed unmatched. The CDR3 consists of 14 residues. The CDR3 spells CASSPGQGGTAIYF. In DNA, the CDR3 is TGTGCCAGCTCACCCGGACAGGGGGGCACCGCCATATATTTT.

This clonotype was seen only a few times. V usage is TRBV14 and J usage is TRBJ2-4, with D possibly TRBD1 on 6 matching bases. The CDR3 loop spans 16 amino acids. Germline CDR1 SGHDN, CDR2 FVKESK. Trimming pared 4 bases from V and 2 bases from J, leaving 15 bases between. CDR3 bases: TGTGCCAGCAGCCCGGGACAACTCCCTCCCAAAAACATTCAGTACTTC. Translation: CASSPGQLPPKNIQYF.

V usage is TRBV30 and J usage is TRBJ2-1, with D tentatively TRBD1 or TRBD2 (5 bases each). Trimming removed 0 bases from V and 9 bases from J, with 6 bases in between. The CDR3 has 11 amino acids. Germline V lookup: CDR1 GTSNPN, CDR2 SVGIG (reference sequence). The CDR3 sequence: CAWSVGAEQFF. For the CDR3, the DNA is TGTGCCTGGAGTGTCGGGGCTGAGCAGTTCTTC.

The CDR3 is CASSITGVREQYF. CDR3 sequence (DNA): TGTGCCAGCAGCATTACAGGGGTGAGGGAGCAGTACTTC. This chain links TRBV5-4 with TRBJ2-7; 7 bases match TRBD1. The germline V gene encodes CDR1 SGHNT and CDR2 YYREEE (reference sequence). CDR3 size: 13 residues. V lost 4 bases to trimming and J lost 7 bases; unmatched junction nucleotides: 8.